This TCR beta chain was profiled in a study of glioma-infiltrating T cells after dendritic cell vaccination. Overall study findings and caveats: Complete blood and tumor specimen sets were limited to few patients.

In the case of this clone: The target antigen is unknown.

Time point reported: after dendritic cell vaccination, including at tumor progression/relapse. Patients had residual fresh-frozen tumor tissue and more than two years of survival data. All glioblastoma patients lacked an isocitrate dehydrogenase mutation. Profiling relied on immunoSEQ multiplex PCR, and the TCRdb table lists in-frame clones only, not all of them. The repertoire holds 20,000 to 30,000 clones, 89% seen once, with roughly 2.9% in the top ten. Germline lookup yields CDR1 SGHRS and CDR2 YFSETQ. The CDR3 is 15 residues long. The V and J ends lost 2 bases and 1 base, in that order; junction bases with no gene match: 3.

The clonotype originates from a human donor with glioblastoma. Sequenced material: blood, taken after dendritic cell vaccination. V and J are TRBV5-1 and TRBJ1-3, with 7 bases fitting TRBD1. The CDR3 nucleotides are TGCGCCAGCAGCTTACCACAGGGGTCTGGAAACACCATATATTTT. This gives the protein CASSLPQGSGNTIYF. The full variable domain, with the rest looked up from reference TRBV5-1 and TRBJ1-3, is KAGVTQTPRYLIKTRGQQVTLSCSPISGHRSVSWYQQTPGQGLQFLFEYFSETQRNKGNFPGRFSGRQFSNSRSEMNVSTLELGDSALYLCASSLPQGSGNTIYFGEGSWLTVV.